The 3 T cell receptor beta chains below come from one sample, sequenced in a study of CD8 T cells in ankylosing spondylitis. TCRdb reprocessed the 5' RACE reads via MiXCR and lists one record per CDR3 protein. The top ten hold over 0.55% of the sample, which has about 250,000 distinct CDR3 sequences, more than 20% seen once. The sample taken for sequencing was blood, either unsorted or a sorted T cell fraction (not recorded which). The receptor set was obtained from a male donor with ankylosing spondylitis or in good health (not recorded which).

As regards this clonotype: This may stem from a read error, because a much larger clone lies one nucleotide away. The chain employs TRBV29-1 and TRBJ2-5; D is tentatively TRBD1 or TRBD2 (5 bases each). This CDR3 comprises 15 residues. Germline CDR1 reads SQVTM; CDR2 reads ANQGSEA. V shed 4 bases and J shed 5 bases, with 20 bases lying between them. DNA of the CDR3: TGCAGCGTTGTGGGTGGCGTGGGGGTATTCGAGACCCAGTACTTC. Translating gives CSVVGGVGVFETQYF.

The J gene is TRBJ1-4, the V gene TRBV12-3 or TRBV12-4, with no clear D. The CDR3 extends over 13 amino acids. V was clipped by 8 bases and J by 4 bases, with 11 bases between them. CDR3 sequence: CASVQNVNEKLFF. CDR3 coding DNA: TGTGCCAGCGTACAGAACGTTAATGAAAAACTGTTTTTT.

The chain is built from TRBV29-1 and TRBJ1-2; perhaps TRBD1 as D (5 bases). Trimming cost V 6 bases and J 1 base, with 15 bases left between them. Germline-derived CDR1 and CDR2 are SQVTM and ANQGSEA. There are 14 residues in the CDR3. The CDR3 spells CSVRGALLNYGYTF. The CDR3 nucleotides read TGCAGCGTCCGGGGCGCCCTTCTTAACTATGGCTACACCTTC.